These T cell receptor beta chains were read from a single sample in a study of T cells in Graves' hyperthyroidism and ophthalmopathy. MiXCR, run by TCRdb on the multiplex PCR reads, gives a single entry per CDR3 protein. In the table there are about 260,000 distinct CDR3 sequences, 25% to 30% of which are singletons. The sample was blood. The receptors here all came from a man aged 40-49 years with Graves' hyperthyroidism that later progressed to Graves' ophthalmopathy. The CDR3 runs from the conserved cysteine through the conserved F or W. The order of the fields is J gene, V gene, D gene, clone size, CDR3 DNA, CDR3 protein. D genes are given only for firm matches. Clone sizes are given selectively: once, few, many, or a class where the clone is expanded.

TRBJ1-5 TRBV6-2/TRBV6-3 - - TGTGCCAGCAGTTACGGCCAGACGGCTCAGCCCCAGCATTTT CASSYGQTAQPQHF
TRBJ2-2 TRBV27 TRBD1 many TGTGCCAGCAGTTCCCCGTCGGGACAGCGGTCCGGGGAGCTGTTTTTT CASSSPSGQRSGELFF
TRBJ2-7 TRBV6-1 - many TGTGCCAGCAGTACCTCCGGGACTGGAGGAATATACGAGCAGTACTTC CASSTSGTGGIYEQYF
TRBJ1-1 TRBV14 - many TGTGCCAGCAGCCGAGTTAGGGGCGGCGACACTGAAGCTTTCTTT CASSRVRGGDTEAFF
TRBJ2-5 TRBV6-2/TRBV6-3 - many TGTGCCAGCAGTTACGGACCGAGGGAAGAGACCCAGTACTTC CASSYGPREETQYF
TRBJ2-6 TRBV19 - many TGTGCCAGTAAGGACACACGCTCTGGGGCCAACGTCCTGACTTTC CASKDTRSGANVLTF
TRBJ2-7 TRBV20-1 - many TGCAGTGCTAGCGGGAGAGCCCAGTACGAGCAGTACTTC CSASGRAQYEQYF
TRBJ2-5 TRBV28 - - TGTGCCAGCAGTCACACGTACCAAGAGACCCAGTACTTC CASSHTYQETQYF
TRBJ1-5 TRBV11-2 - many TGTGCCAGCAGTTTAGAGGGAGGTCAGCCCCAGCATTTT CASSLEGGQPQHF
TRBJ2-2 TRBV7-9 - many TGTGCCAGCAGCTTAGCAGTCACCGGGGAGCTGTTTTTT CASSLAVTGELFF
TRBJ2-5 TRBV5-6 - - TGTGCCAGCAGCTTGCGGACAGAAGGGGCCCAAGAGACCCAGTACTTC CASSLRTEGAQETQYF
TRBJ2-7 TRBV6-4 - - TGTGCCAGCAGTACCCGGGATGGCAGCTACGAGCAGTACTTC CASSTRDGSYEQYF
TRBJ1-2 TRBV6-2/TRBV6-3 - - TGTGCCAGCAGTGAGGGGCTCCGTGGCTACACCTTC CASSEGLRGYTF
TRBJ2-3 TRBV3-1 TRBD2 few TGTGCCACAAGGGCTAGCGGGCGCACAGATACGCAGTATTTT CATRASGRTDTQYF
TRBJ2-2 TRBV2 - many TGTGCCAGCAGTGCCATGACAGTTTCGAACACCGGGGAGCTGTTTTTT CASSAMTVSNTGELFF
TRBJ1-6 TRBV3-1 TRBD1 few TGTGCCAGCAGCCAGTCAGGGGGGAGCTCCTATAATTCACCCCTCCACTTT CASSQSGGSSYNSPLHF
TRBJ1-1 TRBV28 - - TGTGCCAGCAGTTTATCTTGGGGGCTTCTGAACACTGAAGCTTTCTTT CASSLSWGLLNTEAFF
TRBJ2-5 TRBV19 - many TGTGCCAGTAGTGTCCGGGAGAGATTAGAGACCCAGTACTTC CASSVRERLETQYF
TRBJ1-2 TRBV6-1 - few TGTGCCAGCAGTGAAAGGAGGGTCCAGGATGACTATGGCTACACCTTC CASSERRVQDDYGYTF
TRBJ1-5 TRBV5-1 TRBD1 many TGCGCCAGCAGCTTGGGGGCAGGGGGCTCTCAGCCCCAGCATTTT CASSLGAGGSQPQHF
TRBJ1-1 TRBV12-3/TRBV12-4 TRBD1 many TGTGCCAGCAGTAAGGGACAGTCCCTCGGTGCTTTCTTT CASSKGQSLGAFF
TRBJ2-7 TRBV20-1 TRBD2 many TGCAGTGCTAGGGCAGGCGGGGGGCACGAGCAGTACTTC CSARAGGGHEQYF
TRBJ2-7 TRBV7-9 TRBD2 many TGTGCCAGCAGCACTAGCGGGAGGGTAGACGAGCAGTACTTC CASSTSGRVDEQYF
TRBJ2-7 TRBV24-1 - many TGTGCCACCAGTGATTCCCACGGGACTTACGAGCAGTACTTC CATSDSHGTYEQYF
TRBJ2-5 TRBV30 - - TGTGCCTGCCAAGGGCGCGGGGAAGAGACCCAGTACTTC CACQGRGEETQYF
TRBJ1-1 TRBV2 TRBD1 many TGTGCCAGCAGAGCCCACAGGGGCCTCGTGCGTACTGAAGCTTTCTTT CASRAHRGLVRTEAFF
TRBJ2-5 TRBV4-1 - many TGCGCCAGCAGCCAAGAAGCGCCGGACGGAGAGACCCAGTACTTC CASSQEAPDGETQYF
TRBJ1-5 TRBV5-1 - many TGCGCCAGCAGCTTGAGACGGACCGTGGCCCAGCATTTT CASSLRRTVAQHF
TRBJ1-1 TRBV10-2 - many TGCGCCAGTAAAGGTTTCGGCACTGAAGCTTTCTTT CASKGFGTEAFF
TRBJ2-7 TRBV28 TRBD1 - TGTGGCTCCACGACCGGGACAGGGGGCGGGGAGCAGTACTTC CGSTTGTGGGEQYF
TRBJ2-7 TRBV20-1 TRBD2 many TGCAGTGCTAAGGAGTCAAGCGGGAGGATCCACGAGCAGTACTTC CSAKESSGRIHEQYF
TRBJ1-1 TRBV3-1 - many TGTGCCAGCGAGGGGGGCACTGAAGCTTTCTTT CASEGGTEAFF
TRBJ1-1 TRBV29-1 - many TGCAGCGTTCAATTGAGGTTCAGCCAGGACACTGAAGCTTTCTTT CSVQLRFSQDTEAFF